The next 30 T cell receptor beta chains were all read from a single sample in a study of T cell changes during pregnancy in multiple sclerosis (dated by TCRdb to about 2019). The method was the immunoSEQ multiplex PCR assay. TCRdb limited this immuneACCESS table to in-frame rearrangements with V and J called. A share of clones is missing; checked studies link under half to unresolved V genes, and the rest is unexplained. This sample has approximately 60,000 clones in its table, and roughly 94% of those were observed once. Approximately 3.5% of the sample lies in the top ten. The sample here was CD8+ T cells from peripheral blood mononuclear cells, taken in the third trimester of pregnancy. The receptors here all came from a female donor with multiple sclerosis, enrolled in a pregnancy study.

V usage is TRBV11-2 and J usage is TRBJ2-7, with D possibly TRBD2 on 6 matching bases. V lost 0 bases and J 3 bases, leaving 12 bases between the germline ends. CDR3 size: 15 residues. The germline V gene encodes CDR1 SGHAT and CDR2 FQNNGV. This CDR3 is CASSLEAGQGYEQYF. The CDR3 nucleotides are TGTGCCAGCAGCTTAGAGGCGGGGCAGGGCTACGAGCAGTACTTC.

The V call is TRBV7-9, the J call TRBJ2-5, with D unclear. The CDR3 sequence is 13 residues long. Between the trimmed V and J ends, which lost 3 bases and 4 bases, there was a span of 9 bases. The germline V gene encodes CDR1 SEHNR and CDR2 FQNEAQ (reference sequence). The CDR3 loop reads CASSFFNPETQYF. The CDR3 DNA sequence: TGTGCCAGCAGCTTTTTTAATCCAGAGACCCAGTACTTC.

The chain uses TRBV20-1 and TRBJ2-7; the D is unclear. CDR1 is DFQATT and CDR2 is SNEGSKA in the germline V gene (reference sequence). The CDR3 loop spans 11 amino acids. Between the trimmed V and J ends, which lost 3 bases and 3 bases, there was a span of 6 bases. Here the CDR3 reads CSARSLYEQYF. In DNA form, the CDR3 reads TGCAGTGCTAGGTCCCTCTACGAGCAGTACTTC.

V gene TRBV10-2 combines with J gene TRBJ2-3, with D perhaps matching TRBD2 (6 bases). CDR1 is WSHSY, CDR2 SAAADI, per germline. V was cut by 0 bases and J by 6 bases, with 13 bases left in between. There are 15 residues in the CDR3. The CDR3 spells CASSESGTLDDTQYF. Written as DNA, the CDR3 is TGCGCCAGCAGTGAGTCGGGGACTCTGGATGATACGCAGTATTTT.

This rearrangement joins TRBV13 to TRBJ2-7; unclear D gene. Deletions cut 0 bases from V and 2 bases from J, with 8 bases between. The CDR3 totals 14 residues. Germline lookup yields CDR1 PRHDT and CDR2 FYEKMQ (reference sequence). The CDR3 DNA reads as TGTGCCAGCAGCTTAGGGGGCCAGACCTACGAGCAGTACTTC. This sequence encodes CASSLGGQTYEQYF.

The V call is TRBV6-5, the J call TRBJ2-5, with D perhaps matching TRBD2 (6 bases). The J call is in doubt because the DNA end fits TRBJ2-7 better. The CDR3 runs to 15 residues. Germline V CDR1 and CDR2: MNHEY, SVGAGI. CDR3 nucleotide sequence: TGTGCCAGCAGTTCACCCCGGGGAGGTACCTACGAGCAGTACTTC. It encodes CASSSPRGGTYEQYF.

The chain is built from TRBV5-1 and TRBJ2-7, with 7 bases aligning to TRBD2. The CDR3 runs 15 residues. CDR1 SGHRS and CDR2 YFSETQ come from the germline V gene. V lost 3 bases and J lost 4; bases outside the gene matches: 10. The CDR3 region has the DNA TGCGCCAGCAGCTCGCTAGCGGAAAACCTATACGAGCAGTACTTC. This gives the protein CASSSLAENLYEQYF.

V usage is TRBV2 and J usage is TRBJ2-7; D is possibly TRBD1 (5 bases). The germline V gene encodes CDR1 SNHLY and CDR2 FYNNEI. V was clipped by 7 bases and J by 2 bases, with 12 bases between them. CDR3 size: 13 residues. Written as DNA, the CDR3 is TGTGCCAGCATCCCAGGGCCTACCTACGAGCAGTACTTC. As protein: CASIPGPTYEQYF.

This clone was counted once. The CDR3 reads CASSPSSSLGYEQYF. CDR3 sequence (DNA): TGTGCCAGCAGCCCCTCTAGCTCTCTGGGTTACGAGCAGTACTTC. The chain carries TRBV6-5 and TRBJ2-7; D perhaps matches TRBD2 (5 bases). Germline V gene sequence: CDR1 MNHEY, CDR2 SVGAGI. The CDR3 consists of 15 residues. V was pared by 6 bases and J by 4 bases, with 19 bases between.

Concerning this clone: At one end, the junction sequence differs from germline, possibly due to a read error. The chain employs TRBV7-7 and TRBJ2-7, with D uncertain. The germline V gene encodes CDR1 SSHAT and CDR2 FNYEAQ (reference sequence). The length of the CDR3 is 15 residues. The CDR3 protein is CASSLRDGGPYEQYF. In DNA, the CDR3 is TGTGCTAGCAGCTTACGTGACGGCGGCCCCTACGAGCAGTACTTC.

CDR3 residues: CASSIFGTGLHQPQHF. CDR3 nucleotide sequence: TGTGCCAGTAGTATTTTCGGGACAGGGCTTCATCAGCCCCAGCATTTT. The rearrangement links TRBV19 to TRBJ1-5, with 9 bases lining up with TRBD1. Germline CDR1 is LNHDA and CDR2 is SQIVND (reference sequence). CDR3 length: 16 residues. Trimming took 3 bases from V and 5 from J; bases not matched to a gene: 8.

V usage is TRBV5-5 and J usage is TRBJ2-5; TRBD2 is a possible D gene (6 bases). In germline, CDR1 is SGHKS, CDR2 YYEKEE (reference sequence). V lost 4 bases to trimming and J lost 0 bases, with 16 bases between them. This CDR3 comprises 16 residues. The CDR3 sequence: CASSPEGLTYQETQYF. The CDR3 region has the DNA TGTGCCAGCAGCCCCGAGGGACTGACTTACCAAGAGACCCAGTACTTC. The full variable domain, completed using reference TRBV5-5 and TRBJ2-5, is DAGVTQSPTHLIKTRGQQVTLRCSPISGHKSVSWYQQVLGQGPQFIFQYYEKEERGRGNFPDRFSARQFPNYSSELNVNALLLGDSALYLCASSPEGLTYQETQYFGPGTRLLVL.

The J gene is TRBJ1-1, the V gene TRBV27; no reliable D call. V was clipped by 3 bases and J by 2 bases, with 10 bases between them. The CDR3 has 14 amino acids. CDR1 MNHEY and CDR2 SMNVEV come from the germline V gene (reference sequence). As DNA, the CDR3 is TGTGCCAGCAGTTTTTCGGGTGACAACACTGAAGCTTTCTTT. This sequence encodes CASSFSGDNTEAFF.

The rearrangement links TRBV10-3 to TRBJ2-1; 11 bases map to TRBD2. CDR1 and CDR2 (germline): ENHRY, SYGVKD. This CDR3 has 15 amino acids. Trimming cost V 2 bases and J 9 bases; bases outside gene matches: 6. The CDR3 is CAISETTSGRSEQFF. CDR3 sequence (DNA): TGTGCCATCAGTGAGACTACTAGCGGGAGATCTGAGCAGTTCTTC.

This chain connects TRBV28 to TRBJ1-4, with D maybe TRBD1 (6 bases). V was cut by 6 bases and J by 0 bases, with 8 bases left in between. CDR1 is MDHEN, CDR2 SYDVKM, per germline. This CDR3 has 14 amino acids. The chain's CDR3 is CASRGTPTNEKLFF. Written as DNA, the CDR3 is TGTGCCAGCAGAGGGACACCAACTAATGAAAAACTGTTTTTT.

The J gene is TRBJ2-7, the V gene TRBV19; 7 positions agree with TRBD1. There are 13 residues in the CDR3. Germline CDR1 LNHDA, CDR2 SQIVND (reference sequence). V shed 3 bases, J shed 3 bases, and the junction held 2 bases outside the gene matches. The chain's CDR3 is CASSMTGNYEQYF. CDR3 nucleotides: TGTGCCAGTAGTATGACAGGGAACTACGAGCAGTACTTC. Supplemented by reference TRBV19 and TRBJ2-7, the full variable domain reads DGGITQSPKYLFRKEGQNVTLSCEQNLNHDAMYWYRQDPGQGLRLIYYSQIVNDFQKGDIAEGYSVSREKKESFPLTVTSAQKNPTAFYLCASSMTGNYEQYFGPGTRLTVT.

V and J are TRBV11-2 and TRBJ2-1, with 10 positions matching TRBD2. Germline CDR1 SGHAT, CDR2 FQNNGV. V dropped 5 bases and J dropped 6; count of bases not matched to a gene: 7. This CDR3 contains 15 residues. CDR3 amino acids: CASSEREGLGNEQFF. CDR3 coding DNA: TGTGCCAGCAGCGAGCGGGAGGGCCTTGGCAATGAGCAGTTCTTC.

The CDR3 DNA sequence: TGTGCCAGCAGTGAGGTAGAGAACGGTGAGCAGTTCTTC. Its protein is CASSEVENGEQFF. The gene calls are TRBV6-4 and TRBJ2-1; no definite D call. Germline CDR1 reads MRHNA; CDR2 reads SNTAGT. V was shortened by 3 bases and J by 9 bases, with 12 bases between the two germline ends. This CDR3 has 13 amino acids.

The chain combines TRBV18 with TRBJ2-1; TRBD2 aligns across 7 bases. The V and J ends lost 0 bases and 10 bases, in that order; junction bases with no gene match: 3. The CDR3 is 13 amino acids. CDR1 is KGHSH, CDR2 LQKENI, per germline. Here the CDR3 DNA reads TGTGCCAGCTCACCACCGCGGGGAGGGGAGCAGTTCTTC. It specifies CASSPPRGGEQFF.

The chain joins TRBV9 to TRBJ1-5, with D uncertain. The V gene lost 4 bases and the J gene lost 2 bases, with 13 bases spanning the gap. The germline gives CDR1 SGDLS, CDR2 YYNGEE. CDR3 length: 15 amino acids. CDR3 DNA: TGTGCCAGCAGCCCGCGCGGGGAGGGCAATCAGCCCCAGCATTTT. Its translation: CASSPRGEGNQPQHF.

This chain links TRBV2 with TRBJ2-7; unclear D gene. The CDR3 length is 11 residues. Trimming removed 5 bases from V and 2 bases from J, with 4 bases in between. Germline V gene sequence: CDR1 SNHLY, CDR2 FYNNEI. The CDR3 reads CASSPTYEQYF. The CDR3 nucleotides are TGTGCCAGCAGTCCTACCTACGAGCAGTACTTC.

This CDR3 is CASSLDSTGVADTQYF. CDR3 DNA sequence: TGTGCCAGCAGCTTAGACTCAACAGGGGTTGCAGATACGCAGTATTTT. J is TRBJ2-3 and V is TRBV27; 7 bases are shared with TRBD1. Germline trimming cut 6 bases from V and 4 bases from J; bases unmatched to any gene: 13. The CDR3 has 16 residues. CDR1 is MNHEY and CDR2 is SMNVEV in the germline V gene (reference sequence).

The chain carries TRBV27 and TRBJ2-1; 13 bases fit TRBD2. The germline gives CDR1 MNHEY, CDR2 SMNVEV (reference sequence). V trimming: 2 bases; J trimming: 5 bases; junction bases outside the gene matches: 3. This CDR3 spans 16 amino acids. The DNA of the CDR3 is TGTGCCAGCAGTTTAGGGACTAGCGGGGACCACAATGAGCAGTTCTTC. Protein: CASSLGTSGDHNEQFF.

In this sample, this clone turned up once. A junction boundary mismatches the germline segment, possibly from a read error. The genes are TRBV2 and TRBJ1-4, with a weak D call TRBD1 (5 bases). Germline V lookup: CDR1 SNHLY, CDR2 FYNNEI. This CDR3 is 14 amino acids long. CDR3 nucleotide sequence: TGTGCCGGCAGTGACGGCAGGGAAGGGGAAAAACTGTTTTTT. Its translation is CAGSDGREGEKLFF.

V and J are TRBV19 and TRBJ2-1; D uncertain. This CDR3 has 12 residues. CDR1 is LNHDA, CDR2 SQIVND, per germline (reference sequence). The V end lost 2 bases, the J end lost 8 bases, and 7 bases lay between the germline ends. CDR3 in amino acids: CASSIIADEQFF. The CDR3 nucleotides read TGTGCCAGTAGTATAATCGCGGATGAGCAGTTCTTC.

The V call is TRBV4-3, the J call TRBJ2-1; no firm D call. V dropped 0 bases and J dropped 0 bases, with 9 bases sitting between them. CDR1 is LGHNA and CDR2 is YSLEER in the germline V gene. The CDR3 consists of 16 residues. For the CDR3, the DNA is TGCGCCAGCAGCCAAGACCCTGGCGGCTCCTACAATGAGCAGTTCTTC. Its protein product is CASSQDPGGSYNEQFF.

This clone showed up just a few times. The chain has TRBV7-2 and TRBJ2-1; 13 bases align to TRBD2. Unmatched junction bases numbered 8, after V lost 3 bases and J lost 3 bases. CDR3 length: 18 residues. CDR1 is SGHTA, CDR2 FQGNSA, per germline. The CDR3 region has the DNA TGTGCCAGCAGCTTTCATTCTGGACTAGCGGGAGACTACAATGAGCAGTTCTTC. It codes for CASSFHSGLAGDYNEQFF.

The rearrangement links TRBV7-9 to TRBJ1-4; 7 nucleotides agree with TRBD1. Germline-derived CDR1 and CDR2 are SEHNR and FQNEAQ (reference sequence). The CDR3 totals 14 residues. V lost 4 bases and J lost 5; bases outside the gene matches: 4. The DNA for the CDR3 is TGTGCCAGCAGCTCTGACAGGGTAAATGAAAAACTGTTTTTT. Its translation is CASSSDRVNEKLFF.

The chain links TRBV5-6 to TRBJ2-7; weak D call: TRBD2 (6 bases). Trimming stripped 4 bases from V and 3 bases from J, with 14 bases between. The CDR3 runs to 14 residues. Per the germline V gene, CDR1 is SGHDT and CDR2 is YYEEEE. CDR3 in DNA: TGTGCCAGCAGCAATGGTCCGGGGGACTACGAGCAGTACTTC. The encoded protein is CASSNGPGDYEQYF.

This rearrangement joins TRBV4-1 to TRBJ2-1, with TRBD2 matching over 9 bases. Germline V gene data show CDR1 as MGHRA and CDR2 as YSYEKL. Trimming took 5 bases from V and 9 from J; bases not matched to a gene: 11. The CDR3 contains 15 residues. CDR3 coding DNA: TGCGCCAGCAGCTACCGACTAGCGGAGCAGACTGAGCAGTTCTTC. This gives the protein CASSYRLAEQTEQFF.